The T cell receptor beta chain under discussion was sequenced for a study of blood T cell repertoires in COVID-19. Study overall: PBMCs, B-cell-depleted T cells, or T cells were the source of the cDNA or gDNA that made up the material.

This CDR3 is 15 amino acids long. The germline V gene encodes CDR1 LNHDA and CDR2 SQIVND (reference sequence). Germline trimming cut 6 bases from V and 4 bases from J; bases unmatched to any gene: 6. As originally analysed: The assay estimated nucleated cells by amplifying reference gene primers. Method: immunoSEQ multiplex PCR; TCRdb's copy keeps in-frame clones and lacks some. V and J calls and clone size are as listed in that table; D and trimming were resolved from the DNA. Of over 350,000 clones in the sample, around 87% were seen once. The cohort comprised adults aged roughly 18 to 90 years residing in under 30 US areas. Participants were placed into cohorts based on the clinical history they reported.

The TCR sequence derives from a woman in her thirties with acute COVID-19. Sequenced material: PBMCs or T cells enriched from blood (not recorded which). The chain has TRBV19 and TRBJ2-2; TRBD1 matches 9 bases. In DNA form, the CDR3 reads TGTGCCAGTAGGGTGACAGGGGGTACCACCGGGGAGCTGTTTTTT. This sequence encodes CASRVTGGTTGELFF.